Presented here are 28 T cell receptor beta chains from one specimen sequenced in a study of cytomegalovirus exposure and HLA in healthy donors. In the PCR, 60 Vbeta and 13 Jbeta primers were used. Clones were read by immunoSEQ multiplex PCR, and TCRdb kept only the in-frame ones, dropping some. The sample includes roughly 150,000 clones, 72% of them seen just once. Sequenced sample: PBMCs. These receptors all stem from a man between 40 and 49 years old in good health and CMV-seronegative.

The CDR3 DNA sequence: TGCGCCAGCAGCCAATTTAAGGGGATACCCTACGAGCAGTACTTC. Residues: CASSQFKGIPYEQYF. The chain uses TRBV4-1 and TRBJ2-7; TRBD1 might be the D (5 bases). Trimming removed 2 bases at V and 2 bases at J, with 13 bases between. Germline-derived CDR1 and CDR2 are MGHRA and YSYEKL. This CDR3 spans 15 amino acids.

The chain carries TRBV29-1 and TRBJ1-1; 7 nucleotides agree with TRBD1. V trimming: 4 bases; J trimming: 5 bases; junction bases outside the gene matches: 4. Germline loops: CDR1 SQVTM, CDR2 ANQGSEA. The CDR3 extends over 12 amino acids. Written as DNA, the CDR3 is TGCAGCGTTGGCAGGGGACAGACTGAAGCTTTCTTT. Protein sequence: CSVGRGQTEAFF.

Turning to this clone: The junction departs from the called germline gene at one end, perhaps through a read error. The V call is TRBV6-5, the J call TRBJ1-2; weak D call: TRBD1 (5 bases). The CDR3 spans 15 residues. Germline loops: CDR1 MNHEY, CDR2 SVGAGI. CDR3: CASSSLTGGIYGYPF. CDR3 coding DNA: TGTGCCAGCAGCTCCTTGACGGGGGGAATCTATGGCTACCCCTTC.

This chain connects TRBV29-1 to TRBJ1-1; D perhaps matches TRBD1 (6 bases). The CDR3 has 13 residues. Germline CDR1 reads SQVTM; CDR2 reads ANQGSEA. The germline V and J ends were trimmed by 5 bases and 1 base, with 11 bases remaining between them. The CDR3 spells CSVSGTPNTEAFF. CDR3 nucleotide sequence: TGCAGCGTTTCCGGGACACCGAACACTGAAGCTTTCTTT.

A few counts support this clone. V is TRBV7-9 and J is TRBJ2-1; 8 bases agree with TRBD1. Trimming cost V 5 bases and J 5 bases; bases outside gene matches: 14. The CDR3 sequence is 17 residues long. CDR1 and CDR2 (germline): SEHNR, FQNEAQ (reference sequence). This chain's CDR3 is CASSGAVRTGRDNEQFF. The DNA of the CDR3 is TGTGCCAGCAGCGGAGCCGTCCGGACAGGGAGAGACAATGAGCAGTTCTTC.

The table lists this clone with a count of one. This chain uses TRBV10-1 with TRBJ1-1; no reliable D call. The CDR3 loop spans 13 amino acids. V was clipped by 4 bases and J by 1 base, with 7 bases between them. CDR1 WNHNN and CDR2 SYGVQD come from the germline V gene (reference sequence). The CDR3 region is CASSGAGNTEAFF. Here the CDR3 DNA reads TGCGCCAGCAGTGGGGCCGGGAACACTGAAGCTTTCTTT.

V is TRBV2 and J is TRBJ2-4, with a possible D match to TRBD1 (6 bases). The CDR3 has 19 residues. Germline-derived CDR1 and CDR2 are SNHLY and FYNNEI. V shed 10 bases and J shed 5 bases, with 33 bases lying between them. CDR3 residues: CATNYIRGLLPTPENIQYF. The CDR3 DNA is TGTGCCACCAATTATATCAGGGGTCTTCTCCCCACCCCTGAAAACATTCAGTACTTC.

This clone was counted only a few times. The chain couples TRBV5-4 to TRBJ1-2, with D unresolved. Germline CDR1 SGHNT, CDR2 YYREEE (reference sequence). CDR3 length: 13 amino acids. V lost 4 bases to trimming and J lost 3 bases, with 10 bases between them. This CDR3 reads CASSPRNHYGYTF. The CDR3 nucleotides are TGTGCCAGCAGCCCGAGGAATCACTATGGCTACACCTTC.

J is TRBJ1-2 and V is TRBV6-4; D may be TRBD1 (5 bases). Per germline, CDR1 MRHNA and CDR2 SNTAGT. With 2 bases removed from V and 4 bases from J, the gap between germline ends came to 14 bases. The CDR3 runs 15 residues. The CDR3 region has the DNA TGTGCCAGCAGTGACCCGATGGGGGGGTTCTATGGCTACACCTTC. Protein product: CASSDPMGGFYGYTF.

The V and J genes are TRBV2 and TRBJ2-5, with D perhaps TRBD2 (5 bases). Germline V gene data show CDR1 as SNHLY and CDR2 as FYNNEI. CDR3 length: 14 amino acids. The ends were cut back, 1 base at V and 3 bases at J, with 9 bases in the middle. Here the CDR3 DNA reads TGTGCCAGCAGTGAAGAACTAGATAAAGAGACCCAGTACTTC. Translating it yields CASSEELDKETQYF.

This clone was seen only a few times. V usage is TRBV28 and J usage is TRBJ2-3; TRBD1 matches 10 bases. The CDR3 is 16 amino acids. The germline V gene has CDR1 MDHEN and CDR2 SYDVKM. The junction had 13 bases not matched to a gene; V was cut back by 6 bases and J by 7 bases. CDR3 sequence reads: CASRPPGQGLVNTQYF. DNA of the CDR3: TGTGCCAGCAGGCCTCCGGGACAGGGGCTAGTTAATACGCAGTATTTT.

The V gene is TRBV6-5, the J gene TRBJ2-1; 7 bases are shared with TRBD1. Germline-derived CDR1 and CDR2 are MNHEY and SVGAGI. The CDR3 is 15 amino acids. V was clipped by 0 bases and J by 7 bases; unmatched bases: 6. The CDR3 bases are TGTGCCAGCAGTTACTCGGCAGGGGGAAAAAATGAGCAGTTCTTC. Translated: CASSYSAGGKNEQFF.

J is TRBJ1-1 and V is TRBV10-3; 10 nucleotides line up with TRBD1. The CDR3 sequence is 13 residues long. Looked up from germline, CDR1 is ENHRY and CDR2 is SYGVKD. Unmatched junction bases numbered 0, after V lost 4 bases and J lost 4 bases. As DNA, the CDR3 is TGTGCCATCAGTGGGACAGGGGGCACTGAAGCTTTCTTT. Protein sequence: CAISGTGGTEAFF.

V is TRBV5-4 and J is TRBJ2-7, with a tentative D call TRBD1 (6 bases). V gave up 4 bases and J gave up 1 base, with 15 bases separating them. Germline V gives CDR1 SGHNT, CDR2 YYREEE (reference sequence). The CDR3 sequence is 15 residues long. The CDR3 DNA reads as TGTGCCAGCAGCCGACCAGGGGATCTGTCCTACGAGCAGTACTTC. Its translation is CASSRPGDLSYEQYF.

The V call is TRBV15, the J call TRBJ1-2, with D maybe TRBD1 (5 bases). Trimming shortened V by 1 base and J by 5 bases, and 11 bases separated the two germline ends. Germline lookup yields CDR1 LNHNV and CDR2 YYDKDF (reference sequence). The CDR3 length is 14 residues. DNA for the CDR3: TGTGCCACCAGCAGAGCTAGGGGATGGTATGGCTACACCTTC. It yields the protein CATSRARGWYGYTF.

The rearrangement uses TRBV7-9 and TRBJ2-5, with D tentatively TRBD2 (6 bases). Trimming pared 5 bases from V and 1 base from J, leaving 8 bases between. The V gene's germline CDR1 is SEHNR and CDR2 FQNEAQ (reference sequence). This CDR3 is built from 13 residues. The CDR3, as DNA: TGTGCCAGCAGCCGGGGGATCCAAGAGACCCAGTACTTC. It translates to CASSRGIQETQYF. Combining the CDR3 with reference TRBV7-9 and TRBJ2-5 gives the whole variable domain DTGVSQNPRHKITKRGQNVTFRCDPISEHNRLYWYRQTLGQGPEFLTYFQNEAQLEKSRLLSDRFSAERPKGSFSTLEIQRTEQGDSAMYLCASSRGIQETQYFGPGTRLLVL.

The chain employs TRBV27 and TRBJ2-2; TRBD1 is a possible D gene (6 bases). Germline CDR1 and CDR2: MNHEY and SMNVEV (reference sequence). CDR3 length: 17 residues. The germline V and J ends were trimmed by 6 bases and 5 bases, with 22 bases remaining between them. CDR3 nucleotides: TGTGCCAGCAGCCCAGAGATCCGGGACATGGTGACCGGGGAGCTGTTTTTT. It specifies CASSPEIRDMVTGELFF.

This rearrangement joins TRBV7-9 to TRBJ1-4; 11 nucleotides agree with TRBD1. Losses at the gene ends were 5 bases for V and 13 bases for J; bases not matched to a gene: 12. The CDR3 length is 15 residues. The V gene's germline CDR1 is SEHNR and CDR2 FQNEAQ (reference sequence). CDR3 residues: CASSEWTGGSGRLFF. DNA for the CDR3: TGTGCCAGCAGCGAATGGACAGGGGGCTCAGGAAGACTGTTTTTT.

The chain recombines TRBV7-2 with TRBJ2-7; 12 bases match TRBD2. CDR1 and CDR2 from the germline V gene are SGHTA and FQGNSA. The V and J ends lost 2 bases and 6 bases, in that order; junction bases with no gene match: 5. The CDR3 runs to 15 residues. CDR3 nucleotide sequence: TGTGCCAGCAGCTTAAGGGCTAGCGGGAGGGGCGAGCAGTACTTC. Its protein product is CASSLRASGRGEQYF.

This rearrangement joins TRBV18 to TRBJ2-5, with 9 positions matching TRBD1. The germline V gene has CDR1 KGHSH and CDR2 LQKENI. V shed 5 bases and J 0 bases; nucleotides not matched to a gene: 7. The CDR3 runs 16 residues. The CDR3 sequence is CASSFATGGHQETQYF. CDR3 nucleotide sequence: TGTGCCAGCTCATTCGCGACAGGGGGACACCAAGAGACCCAGTACTTC.

The chain joins TRBV5-1 to TRBJ2-3; 8 bases agree with TRBD2. Germline CDR1 is SGHRS and CDR2 is YFSETQ. The J segment lost 2 bases and the V segment lost 0 bases, leaving 5 bases of the junction unmatched. This CDR3 has 16 amino acids. This CDR3 reads CASSLGIAGNTDTQYF. The CDR3 nucleotides are TGCGCCAGCAGCTTGGGGATAGCGGGGAACACAGATACGCAGTATTTT.

This clone was seen a few times. The rearrangement joins TRBV5-4 to TRBJ2-7; 9 bases match TRBD1. V lost 4 bases, J lost 5 bases, and 13 bases stayed unmatched. Germline V gives CDR1 SGHNT, CDR2 YYREEE (reference sequence). The CDR3 covers 16 residues. The CDR3 loop reads CASSPVLTGGVDEQYF. CDR3 coding DNA: TGTGCCAGCAGCCCCGTCTTGACAGGGGGAGTCGACGAGCAGTACTTC.

The CDR3 DNA is TGTGCCAGCAAGCTTAGACAGGGGCTTCCCGGGGAGCTGTTTTTT. Its translation is CASKLRQGLPGELFF. The genes are TRBV6-5 and TRBJ2-2; 8 bases are a match to TRBD1. Germline V CDR1 and CDR2: MNHEY, SVGAGI. J gave up 6 bases and V 7 bases, and 10 bases lay outside the gene matches. The CDR3 is 15 residues long.

The chain uses TRBV5-4 and TRBJ1-6; TRBD1 might be the D (5 bases). Per the germline V gene, CDR1 is SGHNT and CDR2 is YYREEE (reference sequence). Trimming cost V 0 bases and J 10 bases, with 17 bases left between them. The CDR3 sequence is 16 residues long. CDR3 loop: CASSLGGPDQSSPLHF. The CDR3 DNA is TGTGCCAGCAGCTTGGGGGGCCCCGACCAAAGCTCACCCCTCCACTTT.

The CDR3 coding sequence is TGTGCCAGCAGCATAGGACAGGGGGCAACAGATACGCAGTATTTT. The encoded protein is CASSIGQGATDTQYF. This rearrangement joins TRBV7-9 to TRBJ2-3; 11 nucleotides line up with TRBD1. Germline loops: CDR1 SEHNR, CDR2 FQNEAQ (reference sequence). Trimming took 5 bases from V and 3 from J; bases not matched to a gene: 4. The CDR3 covers 15 residues. Full variable domain (outside the CDR3, taken from reference TRBV7-9 and TRBJ2-3): DTGVSQNPRHKITKRGQNVTFRCDPISEHNRLYWYRQTLGQGPEFLTYFQNEAQLEKSRLLSDRFSAERPKGSFSTLEIQRTEQGDSAMYLCASSIGQGATDTQYFGPGTRLTVL.

A few counts support this clone. V is TRBV14 and J is TRBJ2-7; D call uncertain. Trimming cost V 0 bases and J 4 bases, with 10 bases left between them. This CDR3 has 14 residues. Germline CDR1 reads SGHDN; CDR2 reads FVKESK. CDR3 sequence (DNA): TGTGCCAGCAGCCAAGACAGGTTTGGTTACGAGCAGTACTTC. Protein sequence: CASSQDRFGYEQYF.

This chain links TRBV2 with TRBJ1-4; tentative D call: TRBD1 (6 bases). Deletions cut 7 bases from V and 6 bases from J, with 15 bases between. Germline V gene sequence: CDR1 SNHLY, CDR2 FYNNEI. The CDR3 is made up of 14 amino acids. The CDR3 nucleotides read TGTGCCAGCACTCTGAGGGGGTTAGATGAAAAACTGTTTTTT. Protein product: CASTLRGLDEKLFF.

The V call is TRBV2, the J call TRBJ1-2, with 7 bases matching TRBD1. V trimming: 6 bases; J trimming: 8 bases; junction bases outside the gene matches: 9. The CDR3 contains 13 residues. Germline values: CDR1 SNHLY, CDR2 FYNNEI. The CDR3 sequence is CASRSDRRDGYTF. The CDR3 DNA follows: TGTGCCAGCAGATCGGACAGGCGAGACGGCTACACCTTC.